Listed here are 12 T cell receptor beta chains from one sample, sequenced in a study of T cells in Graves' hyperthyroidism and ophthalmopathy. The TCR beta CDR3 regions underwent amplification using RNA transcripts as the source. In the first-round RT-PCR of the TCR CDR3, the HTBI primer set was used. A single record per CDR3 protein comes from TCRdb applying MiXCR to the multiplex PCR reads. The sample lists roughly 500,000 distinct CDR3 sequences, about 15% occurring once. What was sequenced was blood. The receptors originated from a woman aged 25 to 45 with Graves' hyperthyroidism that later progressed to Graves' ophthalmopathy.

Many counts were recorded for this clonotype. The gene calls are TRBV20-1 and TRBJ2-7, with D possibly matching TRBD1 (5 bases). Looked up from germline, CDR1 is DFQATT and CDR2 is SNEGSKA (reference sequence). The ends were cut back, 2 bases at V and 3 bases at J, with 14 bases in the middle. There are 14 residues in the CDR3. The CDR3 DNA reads TGCAGTGCTAGATTGCAGGGCCCGCGCTACGAGCAGTACTTC. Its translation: CSARLQGPRYEQYF.

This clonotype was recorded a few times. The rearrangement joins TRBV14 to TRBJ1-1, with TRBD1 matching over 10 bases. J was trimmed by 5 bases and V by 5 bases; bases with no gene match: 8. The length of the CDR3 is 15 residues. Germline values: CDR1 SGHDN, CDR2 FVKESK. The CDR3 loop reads CASSIRQGARTEAFF. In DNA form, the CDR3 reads TGTGCCAGCAGCATACGACAGGGGGCAAGGACTGAAGCTTTCTTT.

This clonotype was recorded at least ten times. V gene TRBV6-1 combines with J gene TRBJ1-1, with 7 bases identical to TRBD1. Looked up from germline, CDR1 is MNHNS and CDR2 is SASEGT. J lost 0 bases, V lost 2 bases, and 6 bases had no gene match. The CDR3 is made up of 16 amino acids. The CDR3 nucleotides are TGTGCCAGCAGTGAATTCACGGGACAGCTGAACACTGAAGCTTTCTTT. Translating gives CASSEFTGQLNTEAFF.

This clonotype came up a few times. This chain's CDR3 is CASRSREETQYF. As DNA, the CDR3 is TGTGCCAGCAGGTCTAGGGAAGAGACCCAGTACTTC. The chain combines TRBV7-9 with TRBJ2-5, with D uncertain. With 6 bases removed from V and 3 bases from J, the gap between germline ends came to 8 bases. The germline gives CDR1 SEHNR, CDR2 FQNEAQ (reference sequence). The CDR3 totals 12 residues.

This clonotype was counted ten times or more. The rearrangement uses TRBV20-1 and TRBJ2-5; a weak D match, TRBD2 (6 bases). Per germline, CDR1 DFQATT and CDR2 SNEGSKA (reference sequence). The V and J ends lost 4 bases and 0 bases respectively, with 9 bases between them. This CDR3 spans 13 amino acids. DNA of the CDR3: TGCAGTGCTACTGGGACTTACCAAGAGACCCAGTACTTC. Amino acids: CSATGTYQETQYF.

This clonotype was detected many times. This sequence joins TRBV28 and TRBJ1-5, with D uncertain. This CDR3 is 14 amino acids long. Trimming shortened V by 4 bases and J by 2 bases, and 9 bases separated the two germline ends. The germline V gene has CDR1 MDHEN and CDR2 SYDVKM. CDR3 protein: CASSSGLGNQPQHF. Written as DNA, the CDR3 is TGTGCCAGCAGTTCGGGTCTGGGCAATCAGCCCCAGCATTTT.

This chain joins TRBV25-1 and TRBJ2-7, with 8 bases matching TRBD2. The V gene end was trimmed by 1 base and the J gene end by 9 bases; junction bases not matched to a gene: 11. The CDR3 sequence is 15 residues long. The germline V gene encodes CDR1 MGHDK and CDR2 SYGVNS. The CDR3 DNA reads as TGTGCCAGCAGTGAATTCCGAGCGGGAGAGCCCGGGCAGTACTTC. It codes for CASSEFRAGEPGQYF.

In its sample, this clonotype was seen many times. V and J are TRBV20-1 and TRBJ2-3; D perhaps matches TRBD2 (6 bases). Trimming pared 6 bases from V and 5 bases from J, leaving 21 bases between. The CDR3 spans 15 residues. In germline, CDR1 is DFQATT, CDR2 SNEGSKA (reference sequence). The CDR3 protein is CSAALPRGGGDTQYF. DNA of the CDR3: TGCAGTGCCGCCCTTCCCCGGGGAGGTGGAGATACGCAGTATTTT.

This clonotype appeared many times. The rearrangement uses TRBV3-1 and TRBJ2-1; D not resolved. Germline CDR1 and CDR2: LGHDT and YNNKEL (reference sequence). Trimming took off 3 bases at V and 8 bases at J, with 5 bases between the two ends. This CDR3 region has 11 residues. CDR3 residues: CASSQVHEQFF. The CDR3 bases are TGTGCCAGCAGCCAGGTCCATGAGCAGTTCTTC.

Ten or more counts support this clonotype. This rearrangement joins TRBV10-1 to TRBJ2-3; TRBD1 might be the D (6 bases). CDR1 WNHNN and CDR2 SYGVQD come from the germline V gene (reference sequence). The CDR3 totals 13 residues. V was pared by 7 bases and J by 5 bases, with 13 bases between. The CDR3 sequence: CASTKDSLDTQYF. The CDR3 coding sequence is TGCGCCAGCACCAAGGACAGCTTAGATACGCAGTATTTT.

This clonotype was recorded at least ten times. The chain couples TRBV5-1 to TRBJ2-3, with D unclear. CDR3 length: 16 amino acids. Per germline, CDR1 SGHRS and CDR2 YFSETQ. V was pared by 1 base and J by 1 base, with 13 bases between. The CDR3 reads CASSLPSAERTDTQYF. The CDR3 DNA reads TGCGCCAGCAGCTTGCCCAGCGCGGAACGCACAGATACGCAGTATTTT.

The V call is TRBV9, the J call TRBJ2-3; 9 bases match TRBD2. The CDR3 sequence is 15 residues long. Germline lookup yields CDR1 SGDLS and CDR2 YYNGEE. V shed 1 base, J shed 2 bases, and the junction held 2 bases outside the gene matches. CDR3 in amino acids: CASSVLAGATDTQYF. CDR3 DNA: TGTGCCAGCAGCGTATTAGCGGGAGCCACAGATACGCAGTATTTT.